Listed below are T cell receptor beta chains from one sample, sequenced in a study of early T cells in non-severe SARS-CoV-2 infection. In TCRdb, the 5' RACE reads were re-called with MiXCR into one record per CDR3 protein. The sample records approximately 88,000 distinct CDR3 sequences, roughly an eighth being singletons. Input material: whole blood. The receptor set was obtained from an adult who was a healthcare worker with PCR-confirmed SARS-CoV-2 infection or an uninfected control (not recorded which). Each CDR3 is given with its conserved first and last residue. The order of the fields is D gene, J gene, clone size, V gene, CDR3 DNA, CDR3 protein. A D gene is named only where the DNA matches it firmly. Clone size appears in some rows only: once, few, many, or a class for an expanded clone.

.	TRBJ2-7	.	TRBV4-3	TGCGCCAGCAGCCAAGAATCTTTCCCCATCTACGAGCAGTACTTC	CASSQESFPIYEQYF
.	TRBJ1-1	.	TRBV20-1	TGCAGTGCCACTCGCCAAGCTTTCTTT	CSATRQAFF
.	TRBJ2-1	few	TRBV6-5	TGTGCCAGCAGTTACTCGTTCGTGGGGGCCTTCTACAATGAGCAGTTCTTC	CASSYSFVGAFYNEQFF
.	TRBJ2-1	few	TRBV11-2	TGTGCCAGCAGCATCCGGGACCCCAGCAGTGAGCAGTTCTTC	CASSIRDPSSEQFF
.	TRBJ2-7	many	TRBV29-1	TGCAGCGTTGCGGGGGCCGCCTACGAGCAGTACTTC	CSVAGAAYEQYF
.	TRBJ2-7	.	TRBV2	TGTGCCAGCAACCAGCTCGGGACTCACGAGCAGTACTTC	CASNQLGTHEQYF
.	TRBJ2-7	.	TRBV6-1	TGTGCCAGCAGTGCCGCGATAAATTACGAGCAGTACTTC	CASSAAINYEQYF
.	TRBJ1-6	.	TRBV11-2	TGTGCCAGCAGCTTAGAAAGGGGGGGTTCACCCCTCCACTTT	CASSLERGGSPLHF
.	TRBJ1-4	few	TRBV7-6	TGTGCCAGCAGCTATAGGAATGAAAAACTGTTTTTT	CASSYRNEKLFF
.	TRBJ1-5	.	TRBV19	TGTGCCAGTAGACCAGGGGCCTATAGCAATCAGCCCCAGCATTTT	CASRPGAYSNQPQHF
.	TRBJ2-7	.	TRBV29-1	TGCAGCGTAGGAAGGGGCAGGGACTTCTACGAGCAGTACTTC	CSVGRGRDFYEQYF
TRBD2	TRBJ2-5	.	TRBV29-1	TGCAGCGTTGGTGGGAGGGTAGAGACCCAGTACTTC	CSVGGRVETQYF
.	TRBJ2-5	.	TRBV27	TGTGCCAGCAGTTTAGGTTTAGGGGCATTCGGGCAAGAGACCCAGTACTTC	CASSLGLGAFGQETQYF
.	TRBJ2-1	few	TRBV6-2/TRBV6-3	TGTGCCAGCAGTTCCCTCCAGGGCAGGGATAATGAGCAGTTCTTC	CASSSLQGRDNEQFF
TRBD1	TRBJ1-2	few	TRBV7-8	TGTGCCAGCAGCCCAGGGGGTGCAGGGATCGGCTACACCTTC	CASSPGGAGIGYTF
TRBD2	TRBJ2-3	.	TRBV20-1	TGCAGTCCCCTAGCGGGGGTGGGAGATACGCAGTATTTT	CSPLAGVGDTQYF
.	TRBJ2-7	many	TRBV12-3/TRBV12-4	TGTGCCAGCAGCCTCCTCTATGGGGGCTACGAGCAGTACTTC	CASSLLYGGYEQYF
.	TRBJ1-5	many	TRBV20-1	TGCAGTGCTACCGCTTGGGCAGGGAATCAGCCCCAGCATTTT	CSATAWAGNQPQHF
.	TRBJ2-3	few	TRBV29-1	TGCAGCGTCCAGTTCACAGATACGCAGTATTTT	CSVQFTDTQYF
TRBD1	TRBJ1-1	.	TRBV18	TGTGCCAGCTCACCACTTACAATTGGACAGGGTGGCACTGAAGCTTTCTTT	CASSPLTIGQGGTEAFF
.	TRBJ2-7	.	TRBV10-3	TGTGCCTCCAGTCACATTAGCTTAGGCTTTTACGAGCAGTACTTC	CASSHISLGFYEQYF
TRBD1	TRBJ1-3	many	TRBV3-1	TGTGCCAGCAGCCGAAAACAGGGGTCTGGAAACACCATATATTTT	CASSRKQGSGNTIYF
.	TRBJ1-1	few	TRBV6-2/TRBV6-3	TGTGCCAGCAGAACCACCGGAGGGAGCACTGAAGCTTTCTTT	CASRTTGGSTEAFF
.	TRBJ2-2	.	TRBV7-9	TGTGCCAGCAGCCCTATGGGAGCCGGGGAGCTGTTTTTT	CASSPMGAGELFF
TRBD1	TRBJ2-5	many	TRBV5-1	TGCGCCAGCAGCTCCACCTCCCGGAGACAGGGGGGGGAGACCCAGTACTTC	CASSSTSRRQGGETQYF
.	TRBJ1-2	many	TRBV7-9	TGTGCCAGCGAGGAGACAGCTTCATATGGCGACTATGGCTACACCTTC	CASEETASYGDYGYTF
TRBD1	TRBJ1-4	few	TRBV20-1	TGCAGTGCTCCCCGGACAGGGACTAATGAAAAACTGTTTTTT	CSAPRTGTNEKLFF
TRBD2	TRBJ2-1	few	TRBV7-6	TGTGCCAGCAGCCTTATGGGACTAGCGGGGGTCGGTGAGCAGTTCTTC	CASSLMGLAGVGEQFF
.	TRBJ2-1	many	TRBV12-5	TGTGCTAGTGGTTTCCAACCCGAGCAGTTCTTC	CASGFQPEQFF
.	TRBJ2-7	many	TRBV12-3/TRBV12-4	TGTGCCAGCAGGTCCGGGGTGGATAGGGAGCAGTACTTC	CASRSGVDREQYF
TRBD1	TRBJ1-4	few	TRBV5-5	TGTGCCAGCAGCCCGACAGGGTTTAATGAAAAACTGTTTTTT	CASSPTGFNEKLFF
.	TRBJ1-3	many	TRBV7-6	TGTGCCAGCAGCCTCGACAGGCCCAGCTCTGGAAACACCATATATTTT	CASSLDRPSSGNTIYF
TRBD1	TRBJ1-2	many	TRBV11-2	TGTGCCAGCAGCTCTTGGACAGGTCGGCCTGACTACACCTTC	CASSSWTGRPDYTF
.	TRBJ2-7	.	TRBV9	TGTGCCAGCAGCGAGACCGGGGGACCCTCCTACGAGCAGTACTTC	CASSETGGPSYEQYF
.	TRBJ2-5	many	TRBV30	TGTGCCTGGAGTCAGGGCTCTGCCGGGGAATCGGAGACCCAGTACTTC	CAWSQGSAGESETQYF
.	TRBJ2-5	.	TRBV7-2	TGTGCCAGCAGCCGGCCAGGCGAGACCCAGTACTTC	CASSRPGETQYF
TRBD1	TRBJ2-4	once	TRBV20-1	TGCAGTGCTGGACAGGGTTTGGCCAAAAACATTCAGTACTTC	CSAGQGLAKNIQYF
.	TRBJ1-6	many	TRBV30	TGTGCCTGGAGTGGCGGCTTTGGCGATTCACCCCTCCACTTT	CAWSGGFGDSPLHF
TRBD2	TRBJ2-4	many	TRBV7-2	TGTGCCAGCAGCTTAGGTGGTCCGCGGGGGACCCCAGCCAAAAACATTCAGTACTTC	CASSLGGPRGTPAKNIQYF
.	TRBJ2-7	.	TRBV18	TGTGCCAGCTCAACGGCTCCCTACGAGCAGTACTTC	CASSTAPYEQYF
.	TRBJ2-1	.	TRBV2	TGTGCCAGCAGTGAAGTTGCGCGATACAATGAGCAGTTCTTC	CASSEVARYNEQFF
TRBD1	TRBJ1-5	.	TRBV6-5	TGTGCCAGCAGTTACGGCAGGGGGGGCAATCAGCCCCAGCATTTT	CASSYGRGGNQPQHF
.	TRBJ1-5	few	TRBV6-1	TGTGCCAGCCTTAGCTCAGGGGTCCGGGTACCCCAGCATTTT	CASLSSGVRVPQHF
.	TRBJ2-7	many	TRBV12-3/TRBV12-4	TGTGCCAGCAGTCTTGGGGGCAGTCCCTACGAGCAGTACTTC	CASSLGGSPYEQYF
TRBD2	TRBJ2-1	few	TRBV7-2	TGTGCCAGCAGCTCAACCCCAGCGGGGGCCTCCTACAATGAGCAGTTCTTC	CASSSTPAGASYNEQFF
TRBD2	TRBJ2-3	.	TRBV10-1	TGCGCCAGCAGTGTAGCGGGGTCGTCGGATACGCAGTATTTT	CASSVAGSSDTQYF
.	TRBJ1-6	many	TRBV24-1	TGTGCCACCAGTCCAGGGGTTTCACCCCTCCACTTT	CATSPGVSPLHF
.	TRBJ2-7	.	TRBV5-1	TGCGCCAGCAGCGAAGGGGCAGGGGCCGCCGTTTTGCACTTC	CASSEGAGAAVLHF
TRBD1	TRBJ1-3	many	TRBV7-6	TGTGCCAGCAGCCCAGGGGGTTTCTCTGGAAACACCATATATTTT	CASSPGGFSGNTIYF
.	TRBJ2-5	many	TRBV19	TGTGCCAGTAGTAACCAGCTTCAAGAGACCCAGTACTTC	CASSNQLQETQYF
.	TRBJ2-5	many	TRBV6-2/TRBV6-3	TGTGCCAGCAGTTACGGGGGACTTCTTAGTGAGACCCAGTACTTC	CASSYGGLLSETQYF
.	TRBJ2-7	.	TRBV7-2	TGTGCCAGCAGCCATCAGAGATCCTACGAGCAGTACTTC	CASSHQRSYEQYF